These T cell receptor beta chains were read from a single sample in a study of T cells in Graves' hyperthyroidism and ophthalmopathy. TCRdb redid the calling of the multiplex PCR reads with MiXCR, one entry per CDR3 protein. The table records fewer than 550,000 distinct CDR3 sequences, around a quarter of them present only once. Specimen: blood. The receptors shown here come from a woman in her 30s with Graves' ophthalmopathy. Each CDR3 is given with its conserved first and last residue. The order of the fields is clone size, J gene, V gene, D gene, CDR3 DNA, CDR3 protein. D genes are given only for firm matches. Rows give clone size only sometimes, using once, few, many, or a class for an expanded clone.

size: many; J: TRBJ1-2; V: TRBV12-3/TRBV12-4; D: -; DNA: TGTGCCAGCAGTCCTATAACAGGGTTAGACTATGGCTACACCTTC; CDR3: CASSPITGLDYGYTF
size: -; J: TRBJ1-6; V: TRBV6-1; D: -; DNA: TGTGCCAGCAGTCTGCGACAGGAGGATTCACCCCTCCACTTT; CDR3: CASSLRQEDSPLHF
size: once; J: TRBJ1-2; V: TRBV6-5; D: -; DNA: TGTGCCAGCAGTTTATCACCGATTCCCGGGACCGTCTATGGCTACACCTTC; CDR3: CASSLSPIPGTVYGYTF
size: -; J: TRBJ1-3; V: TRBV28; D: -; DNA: TGTGCCAGCAGTCAAGACACATTGGGTTCTGGAAACACCATATATTTT; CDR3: CASSQDTLGSGNTIYF
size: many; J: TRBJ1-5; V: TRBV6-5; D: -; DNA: TGTGCCAGCAGTTCTCAGGAGCGCAATCAGCCCCAGCATTTT; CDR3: CASSSQERNQPQHF
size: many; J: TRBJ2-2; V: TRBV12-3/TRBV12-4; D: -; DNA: TGTGCCAGCTGGCGGGACACCTACACCGGGGAGCTGTTTTTT; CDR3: CASWRDTYTGELFF
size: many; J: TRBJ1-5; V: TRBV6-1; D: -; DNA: TGTGCCAGCAGTGATCGACGGACCAATCAGCCCCAGCATTTT; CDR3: CASSDRRTNQPQHF
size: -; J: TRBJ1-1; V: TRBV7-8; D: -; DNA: TGTGCCAGCAGCCCAAACACAGGAGGAGCTTTCTTT; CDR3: CASSPNTGGAFF
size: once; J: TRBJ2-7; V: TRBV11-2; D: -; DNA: TGTGCCAGCAGCCTTACCGGGACATTAAATAGCGAGCAGTACTTC; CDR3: CASSLTGTLNSEQYF
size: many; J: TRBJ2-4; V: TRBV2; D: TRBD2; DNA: TGTGCCAGCAGTGGGCTAGCGGTCGACATTCAGTACTTC; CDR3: CASSGLAVDIQYF
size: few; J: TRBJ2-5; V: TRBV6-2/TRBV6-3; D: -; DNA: TGTGCCAGCAGTTACCATCAGGACCAAGAGACCCAGTACTTC; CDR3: CASSYHQDQETQYF
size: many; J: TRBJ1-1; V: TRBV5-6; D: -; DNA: TGTGCCAGCAGCTTCCGGGTCCCCCTCATAATGAACACTGAAGCTTTCTTT; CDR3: CASSFRVPLIMNTEAFF
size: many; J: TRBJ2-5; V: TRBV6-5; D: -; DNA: TGTGCCAGCAGTTTGGGGCCAGAGACCCAGTACTTC; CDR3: CASSLGPETQYF
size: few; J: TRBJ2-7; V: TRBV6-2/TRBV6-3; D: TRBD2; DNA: TGTGCCAGCAGGCTGGAAGCGGGAGGGCTTAACGAGCAGTACTTC; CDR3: CASRLEAGGLNEQYF
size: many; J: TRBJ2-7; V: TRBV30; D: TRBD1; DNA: TGTGCCTGGATGGACAGGGTCGGCTACGAGCAGTACTTC; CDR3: CAWMDRVGYEQYF
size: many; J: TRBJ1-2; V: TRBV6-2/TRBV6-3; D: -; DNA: TGTGCCAGCAGCGGACAGTCAGATGGCTACACCTTC; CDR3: CASSGQSDGYTF
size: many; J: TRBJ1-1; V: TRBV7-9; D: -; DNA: TGTGCCAGCAGCTTGGGGAGTTTCCCTGAAGCTTTCTTT; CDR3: CASSLGSFPEAFF
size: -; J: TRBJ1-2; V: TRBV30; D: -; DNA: TGTGCCTGGAGCCGGGGATCAAACACCTTC; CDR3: CAWSRGSNTF
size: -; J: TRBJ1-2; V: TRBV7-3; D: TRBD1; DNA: TGTGCCAGCAGCTTCCTTCCGGGACAGGGGTGGGATGGCTACACCTTC; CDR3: CASSFLPGQGWDGYTF
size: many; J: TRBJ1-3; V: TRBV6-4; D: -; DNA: TGTGCCAGCACTAGTCCGTCGGGGCATGAGTCTGGAAACACCATATATTTT; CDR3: CASTSPSGHESGNTIYF
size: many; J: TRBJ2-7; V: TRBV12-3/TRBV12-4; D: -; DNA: TGTGCCAGCAGTTTAATCGGACAGTTCGCCATATCCTACGAGCAGTACTTC; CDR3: CASSLIGQFAISYEQYF
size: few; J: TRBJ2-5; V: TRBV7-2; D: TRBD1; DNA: TGTGCCAGCAGCTCCGGGACAGCTCCGACCCAGTACTTC; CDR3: CASSSGTAPTQYF
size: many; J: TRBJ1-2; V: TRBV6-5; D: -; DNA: TGTGCCAGCAGTTCGCTATTTTTTAACTATGGCTACACCTTC; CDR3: CASSSLFFNYGYTF
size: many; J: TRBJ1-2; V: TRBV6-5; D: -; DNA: TGTGCCAGCAGTTATGGGGGGGCTGTTGGCTACACCTTC; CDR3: CASSYGGAVGYTF
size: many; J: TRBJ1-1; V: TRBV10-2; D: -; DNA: TGCGCCAGCATCGCGGACAGAGAGAACACTGAAGCTTTCTTT; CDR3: CASIADRENTEAFF
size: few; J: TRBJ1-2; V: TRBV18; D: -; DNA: TGTGCCAGCTCACCTGCCATACAGGGAAACTATGGCTACACCTTC; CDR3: CASSPAIQGNYGYTF
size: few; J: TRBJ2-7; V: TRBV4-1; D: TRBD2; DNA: TGCGCCAGCAGCCAAGATGGGAGCGGGAGGATGTACGAGCAGTACTTC; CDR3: CASSQDGSGRMYEQYF
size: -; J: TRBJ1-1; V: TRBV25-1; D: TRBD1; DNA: TGTGCCAGCAGTGAACCGGTGACAGGGGGCACTGAAGCTTTCTTT; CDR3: CASSEPVTGGTEAFF
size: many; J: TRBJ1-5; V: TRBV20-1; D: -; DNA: TGCAGTGCGACGGGGGGCGGGAATCAGCCCCAGCATTTT; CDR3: CSATGGGNQPQHF
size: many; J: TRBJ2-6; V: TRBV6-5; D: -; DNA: TGTGCCAGCAGTTACGTAGGTTTTGCTGGGGCCAACGTCCTGACTTTC; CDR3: CASSYVGFAGANVLTF
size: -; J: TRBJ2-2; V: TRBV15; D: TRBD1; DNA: TGTGCCACCAGCAGGGACAGGGGGCGGATGACCGGGGAGCTGTTTTTT; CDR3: CATSRDRGRMTGELFF
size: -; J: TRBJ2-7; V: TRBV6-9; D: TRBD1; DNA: TGTGCCAGCAGTGGGGGTGACAGGGGTGCACCGGATGAGCAGTACTTC; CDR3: CASSGGDRGAPDEQYF
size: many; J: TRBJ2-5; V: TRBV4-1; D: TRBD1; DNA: TGCGCCAGCAGCCAGACAGGGGTCCAACAAGAGACCCAGTACTTC; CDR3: CASSQTGVQQETQYF
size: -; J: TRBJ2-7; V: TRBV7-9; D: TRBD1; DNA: TGTGCCAGCAGCCCAGGGGGTGGAGGCGAGCAGTACTTC; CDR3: CASSPGGGGEQYF
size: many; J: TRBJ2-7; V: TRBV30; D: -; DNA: TGTGCCTGGACCCACGACAGGTTCTACGAGCAGTACTTC; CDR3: CAWTHDRFYEQYF
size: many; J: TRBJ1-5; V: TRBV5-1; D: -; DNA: TGCGCCAGCAGCCCAGAGGGTGGGGGCAATCAGCCCCAGCATTTT; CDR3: CASSPEGGGNQPQHF
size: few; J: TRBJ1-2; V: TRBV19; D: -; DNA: TGTGCCAGTAGTCCGCAGGGTTCCGCTAACTATGGCTACACCTTC; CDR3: CASSPQGSANYGYTF
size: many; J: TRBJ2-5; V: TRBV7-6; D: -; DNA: TGTGCCAGCAGCCTGACGACAGGAGGGCAAGAGACCCAGTACTTC; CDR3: CASSLTTGGQETQYF
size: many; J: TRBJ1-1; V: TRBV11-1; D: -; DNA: TGTGCCAGCCGGTACGGGAACACTGAAGCTTTCTTT; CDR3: CASRYGNTEAFF
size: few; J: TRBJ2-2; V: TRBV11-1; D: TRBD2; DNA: TGTGCCAGCAGCTTAGTTACTAGCGGGAGCAATTCCGGGGAGCTGTTTTTT; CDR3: CASSLVTSGSNSGELFF
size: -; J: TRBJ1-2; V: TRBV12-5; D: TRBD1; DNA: TGTGCTAGTGGCCCTGCCTGGACAGGGAGGGGCGGCTACACCTTC; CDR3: CASGPAWTGRGGYTF
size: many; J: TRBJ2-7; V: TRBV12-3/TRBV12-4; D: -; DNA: TGTGCCAGCAGTTTAAGCGTCCACGAGCAGTACTTC; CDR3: CASSLSVHEQYF
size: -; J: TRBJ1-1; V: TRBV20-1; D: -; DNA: TGCAGTGCTAGAGATACCCGTGTTGGCACTGAAGCTTTCTTT; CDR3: CSARDTRVGTEAFF
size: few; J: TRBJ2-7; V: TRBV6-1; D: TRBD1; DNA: TGTGCCAGCAGTGAAGCGCTTGGACAGGGTGCAGGCGAGCAGTACTTC; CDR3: CASSEALGQGAGEQYF
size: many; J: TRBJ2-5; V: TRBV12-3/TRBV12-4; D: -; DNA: TGTGCCAGCAGCCGGAGGGAAGAGACCCAGTACTTC; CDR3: CASSRREETQYF
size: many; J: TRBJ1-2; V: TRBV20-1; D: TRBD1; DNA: TGCAGTGCTAGTCAGTTAGGGGGCCTTAGCGGCTACACCTTC; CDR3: CSASQLGGLSGYTF
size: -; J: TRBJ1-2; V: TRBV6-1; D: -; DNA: TGTGCCAGCAGTGACCCCTCGGAGTATGGCTACACCTTC; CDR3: CASSDPSEYGYTF